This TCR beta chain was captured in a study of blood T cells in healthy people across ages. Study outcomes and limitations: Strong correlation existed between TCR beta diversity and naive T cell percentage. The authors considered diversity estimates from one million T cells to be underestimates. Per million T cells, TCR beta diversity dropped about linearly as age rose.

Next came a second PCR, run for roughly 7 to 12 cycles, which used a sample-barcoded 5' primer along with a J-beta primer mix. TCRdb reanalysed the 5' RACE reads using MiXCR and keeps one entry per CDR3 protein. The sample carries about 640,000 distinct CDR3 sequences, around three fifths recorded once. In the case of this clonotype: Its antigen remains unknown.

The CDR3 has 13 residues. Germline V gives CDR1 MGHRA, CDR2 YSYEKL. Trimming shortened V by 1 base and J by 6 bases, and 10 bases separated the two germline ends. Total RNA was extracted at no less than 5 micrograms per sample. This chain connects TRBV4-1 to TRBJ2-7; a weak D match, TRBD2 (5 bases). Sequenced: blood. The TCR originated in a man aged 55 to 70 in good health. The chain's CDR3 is CASSQVEGGEQYF. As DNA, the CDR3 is TGCGCCAGCAGCCAAGTCGAGGGTGGCGAGCAGTACTTC.